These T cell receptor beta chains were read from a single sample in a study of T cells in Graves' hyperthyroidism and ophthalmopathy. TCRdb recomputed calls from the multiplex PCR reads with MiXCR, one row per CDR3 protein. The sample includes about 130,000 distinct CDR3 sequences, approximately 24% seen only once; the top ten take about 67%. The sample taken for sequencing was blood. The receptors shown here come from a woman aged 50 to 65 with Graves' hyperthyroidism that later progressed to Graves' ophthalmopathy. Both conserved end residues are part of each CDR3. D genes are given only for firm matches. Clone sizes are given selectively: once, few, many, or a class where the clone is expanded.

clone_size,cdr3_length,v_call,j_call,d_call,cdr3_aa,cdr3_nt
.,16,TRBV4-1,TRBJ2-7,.,CASSPLRDSKSYEQYF,TGCGCCAGCAGCCCTCTCCGGGACTCCAAGTCCTACGAGCAGTACTTC
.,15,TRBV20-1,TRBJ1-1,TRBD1,CSARKQGIVNTEAFF,TGCAGTGCTAGAAAACAGGGGATCGTGAACACTGAAGCTTTCTTT
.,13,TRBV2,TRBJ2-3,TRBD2,CASRGTGRGAQYF,TGTGCCAGCAGGGGTACCGGGAGGGGGGCGCAGTATTTT
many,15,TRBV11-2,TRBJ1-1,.,CASSYETVGGTEAFF,TGTGCCAGCAGCTATGAGACAGTGGGGGGCACTGAAGCTTTCTTT
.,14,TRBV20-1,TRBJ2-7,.,CSARGSRGSYEQYF,TGCAGTGCTAGGGGGAGTAGGGGCTCCTACGAGCAGTACTTC
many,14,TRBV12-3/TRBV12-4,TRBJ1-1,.,CASSQGLGNTEAFF,TGTGCCAGCAGCCAGGGGTTGGGGAACACTGAAGCTTTCTTT
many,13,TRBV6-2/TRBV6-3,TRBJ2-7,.,CASSFPLGYEQYF,TGTGCCAGCAGTTTCCCGCTGGGTTACGAGCAGTACTTC
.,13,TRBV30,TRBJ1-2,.,CAWSEVTGSLYTF,TGTGCCTGGAGTGAGGTGACAGGATCTCTCTACACCTTC
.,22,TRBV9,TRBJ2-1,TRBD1,CASSVYGFDRGRELAVYNEQFF,TGTGCCAGCAGCGTCTACGGATTTGACAGGGGGCGCGAGTTAGCGGTATACAATGAGCAGTTCTTC
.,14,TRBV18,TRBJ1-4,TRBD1,CASLRTGGNEKLFF,TGTGCCAGCCTGAGGACAGGGGGTAATGAAAAACTGTTTTTT
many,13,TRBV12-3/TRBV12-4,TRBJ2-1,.,CASSLNRWNEQFF,TGTGCCAGCAGTTTAAACCGCTGGAATGAGCAGTTCTTC
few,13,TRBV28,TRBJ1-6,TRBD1,CASSLQGASPLHF,TGTGCCAGCAGTTTACAGGGGGCTTCACCCCTCCACTTT
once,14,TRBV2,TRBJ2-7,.,CASSVDLSGYEQYF,TGTGCCAGCAGTGTCGATCTTAGCGGCTACGAGCAGTACTTC
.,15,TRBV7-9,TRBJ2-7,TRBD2,CASSPLAGGAFEQYF,TGTGCCAGCAGCCCGCTAGCGGGAGGCGCCTTCGAGCAGTACTTC
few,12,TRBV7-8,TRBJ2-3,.,CASSLEADTQYF,TGTGCCAGCAGCTTAGAGGCGGATACGCAGTATTTT
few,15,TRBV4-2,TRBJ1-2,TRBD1,CASSQVGETGAGYTF,TGTGCCAGCAGCCAAGTGGGGGAGACAGGGGCTGGCTACACCTTC
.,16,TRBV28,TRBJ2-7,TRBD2,CASSLFASGTSYEQYF,TGTGCCAGCAGTTTATTCGCTAGCGGGACCTCCTACGAGCAGTACTTC
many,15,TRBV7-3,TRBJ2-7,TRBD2,CASSLFASGSDEQYF,TGTGCCAGCAGCTTATTTGCTAGCGGGAGCGACGAGCAGTACTTC
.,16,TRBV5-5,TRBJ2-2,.,CASSYRADSLSGELFF,TGTGCCAGCAGCTATAGGGCGGACAGCCTTTCCGGGGAGCTGTTTTTT
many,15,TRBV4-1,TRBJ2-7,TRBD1,CASSQETGPGYEQYF,TGCGCCAGCAGCCAAGAGACAGGGCCCGGGTACGAGCAGTACTTC
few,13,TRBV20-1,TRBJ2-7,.,CSARAPAYYEQYF,TGCAGTGCTAGAGCCCCAGCCTACTACGAGCAGTACTTC
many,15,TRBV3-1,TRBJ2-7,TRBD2,CASSQDLAGTYEQYF,TGTGCCAGCAGCCAAGATCTAGCGGGTACCTACGAGCAGTACTTC
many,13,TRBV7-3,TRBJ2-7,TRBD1,CASSPGQRYEQYF,TGTGCCAGCAGCCCGGGACAGAGATACGAGCAGTACTTC
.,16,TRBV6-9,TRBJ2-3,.,CASSYWLPTGPDTQYF,TGTGCCAGCAGTTATTGGTTGCCAACTGGACCAGATACGCAGTATTTT